Following are 6 T cell receptor beta chains from one sample sequenced in a study of shared clonotypes between healthy human individuals. Using immunoSEQ multiplex PCR, the repertoire was profiled, and TCRdb retains in-frame clones only, with some absent. The sample has 520,000 or so clones; about four fifths are singletons. Sequencing input: PBMCs. The source of these receptors is a woman between 35 and 50 years old in good health. Some clones in this sample may be carry-over from other donors' samples.

This clone was seen only a few times. In DNA, the CDR3 is TGTGCCAGCAGCAAAAAGCAGGAATCGAACACCGGGGAGCTGTTTTTT. Amino acids: CASSKKQESNTGELFF. The chain joins TRBV21-1 to TRBJ2-2; the D call of TRBD1 is as the table states it, not checked on the DNA. TRBV21-1 is annotated as a pseudogene. The CDR3 covers 16 residues.

There are a few counts of this clone. The genes are TRBV29-1 and TRBJ1-1, with 11 bases aligning to TRBD1. The CDR3 runs 13 residues. Germline V gene lookup returns CDR1 SQVTM and CDR2 ANQGSEA. V trimming: 5 bases; J trimming: 7 bases; junction bases outside the gene matches: 6. CDR3 DNA sequence: TGCAGCGTTCCCGGGACAGGGGGGTTTGAAGCTTTCTTT. Translating it yields CSVPGTGGFEAFF.

In this sample, this clone turned up a few times. The CDR3 DNA follows: TGTGCCAGCAGCTTAATACAACAGGTCAGGGTGGGGGAGCAGTTCTTC. Amino acid sequence: CASSLIQQVRVGEQFF. The chain recombines TRBV7-8 with TRBJ2-1; weak D call: TRBD1 (5 bases). This CDR3 region has 16 residues. In germline, CDR1 is SGHVS, CDR2 FQNEAQ. V lost 2 bases, J lost 10 bases, and 21 bases lay in between. Looking up the rest from reference TRBV7-8 and TRBJ2-1 gives the full variable domain: GAGVSQSPRYKVAKRGQDVALRCDPISGHVSLFWYQQALGQGPEFLTYFQNEAQLDKSGLPSDRFFAERPEGSVSTLKIQRTQQEDSAVYLCASSLIQQVRVGEQFFGPGTRLTVL.

This chain uses TRBV7-3 with TRBJ2-3, with TRBD2 matching 8 bases. The CDR3 consists of 14 residues. V dropped 3 bases and J dropped 2; count of bases not matched to a gene: 1. The V gene's germline CDR1 is SGHTA and CDR2 FQGTGA. This CDR3 is CASSFGGATDTQYF. The CDR3 nucleotides are TGTGCCAGCAGCTTCGGGGGGGCCACAGATACGCAGTATTTT.

V and J are TRBV30 and TRBJ1-1; TRBD1 matches at 9 bases. CDR3 length: 12 amino acids. V lost 8 bases to trimming and J lost 6 bases; unmatched junction nucleotides: 7. Looked up from germline, CDR1 is GTSNPN and CDR2 is SVGIG (reference sequence). As DNA, the CDR3 is TGTGCCACTGACAGGGGGGGGGCTGAAGCTTTCTTT. Encoded protein: CATDRGGAEAFF.

This chain connects TRBV7-2 to TRBJ1-4, with unresolved D. CDR1 is SGHTA and CDR2 is FQGNSA in the germline V gene. V lost 1 base and J 7 bases, leaving 10 bases between the germline ends. The CDR3 has 14 amino acids. This CDR3 reads CASSLEWSAEKLFF. As DNA, the CDR3 is TGTGCCAGCAGCTTAGAGTGGTCAGCTGAAAAACTGTTTTTT.